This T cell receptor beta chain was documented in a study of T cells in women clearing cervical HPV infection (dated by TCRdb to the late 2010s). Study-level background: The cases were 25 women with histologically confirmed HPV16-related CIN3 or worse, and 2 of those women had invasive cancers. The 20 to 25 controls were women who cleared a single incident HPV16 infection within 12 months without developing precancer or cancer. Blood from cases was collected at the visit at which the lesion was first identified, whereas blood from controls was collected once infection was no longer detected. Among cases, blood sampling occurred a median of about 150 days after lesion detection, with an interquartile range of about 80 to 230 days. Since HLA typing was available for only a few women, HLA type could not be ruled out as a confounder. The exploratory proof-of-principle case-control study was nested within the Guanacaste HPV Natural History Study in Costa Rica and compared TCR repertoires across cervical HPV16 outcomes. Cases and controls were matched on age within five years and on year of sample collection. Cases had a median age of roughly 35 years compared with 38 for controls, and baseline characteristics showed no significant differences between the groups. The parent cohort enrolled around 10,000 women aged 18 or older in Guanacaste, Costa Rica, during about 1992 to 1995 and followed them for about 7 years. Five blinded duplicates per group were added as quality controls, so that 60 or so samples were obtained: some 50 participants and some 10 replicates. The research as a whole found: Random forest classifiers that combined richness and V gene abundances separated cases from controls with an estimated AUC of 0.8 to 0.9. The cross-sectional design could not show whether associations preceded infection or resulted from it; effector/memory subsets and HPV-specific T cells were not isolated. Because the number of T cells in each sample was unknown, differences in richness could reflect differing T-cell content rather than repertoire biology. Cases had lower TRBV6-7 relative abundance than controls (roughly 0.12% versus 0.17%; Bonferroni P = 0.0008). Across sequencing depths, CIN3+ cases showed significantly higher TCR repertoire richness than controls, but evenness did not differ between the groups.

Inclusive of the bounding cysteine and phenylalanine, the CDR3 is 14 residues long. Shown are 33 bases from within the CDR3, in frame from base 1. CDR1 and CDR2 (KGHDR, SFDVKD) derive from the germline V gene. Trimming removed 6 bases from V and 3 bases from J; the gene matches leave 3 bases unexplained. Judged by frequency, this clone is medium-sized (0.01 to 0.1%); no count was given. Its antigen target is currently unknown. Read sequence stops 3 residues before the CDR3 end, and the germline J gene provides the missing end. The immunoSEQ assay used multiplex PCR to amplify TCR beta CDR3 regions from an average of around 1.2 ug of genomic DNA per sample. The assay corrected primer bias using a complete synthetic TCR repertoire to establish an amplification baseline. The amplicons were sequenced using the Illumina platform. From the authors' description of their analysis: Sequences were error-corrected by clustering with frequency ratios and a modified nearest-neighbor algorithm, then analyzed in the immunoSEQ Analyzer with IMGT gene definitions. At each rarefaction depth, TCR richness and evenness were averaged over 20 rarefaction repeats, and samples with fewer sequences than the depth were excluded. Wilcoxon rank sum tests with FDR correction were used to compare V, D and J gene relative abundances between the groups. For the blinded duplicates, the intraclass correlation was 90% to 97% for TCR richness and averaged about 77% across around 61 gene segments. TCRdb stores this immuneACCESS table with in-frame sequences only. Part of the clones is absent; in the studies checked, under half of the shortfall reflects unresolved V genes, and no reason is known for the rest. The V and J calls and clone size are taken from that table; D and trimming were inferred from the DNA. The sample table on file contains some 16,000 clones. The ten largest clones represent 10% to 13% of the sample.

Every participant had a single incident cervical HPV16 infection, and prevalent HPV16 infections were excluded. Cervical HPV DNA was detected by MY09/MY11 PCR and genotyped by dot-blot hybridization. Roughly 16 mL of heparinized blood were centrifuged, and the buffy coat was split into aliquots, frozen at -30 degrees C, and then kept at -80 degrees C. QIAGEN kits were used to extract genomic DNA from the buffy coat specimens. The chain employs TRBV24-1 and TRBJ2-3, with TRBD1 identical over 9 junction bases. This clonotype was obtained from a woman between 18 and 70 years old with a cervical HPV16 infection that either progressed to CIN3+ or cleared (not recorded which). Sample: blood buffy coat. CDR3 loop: CATSSGQGTDTQYF. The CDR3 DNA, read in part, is TGTGCCACCAGTTCGGGACAGGGTACAGATACG.